The 9 T cell receptor beta chains listed next were all sequenced from one sample in a study of response to subunit inactivated influenza vaccine. TCRdb re-called the RT-PCR reads through MiXCR, storing one row per CDR3 protein. The sample has 750,000 to 850,000 distinct CDR3 sequences, approximately 18% seen once. Sequencing was performed on PBMCs from blood, taken roughly 5 days after vaccination. Receptors were obtained from a middle-aged man who received an inactivated influenza vaccine.

The gene calls are TRBV29-1 and TRBJ1-2, with D unclear. The CDR3 extends over 12 amino acids. Trimming pared 5 bases from V and 2 bases from J, leaving 9 bases between. Per germline, CDR1 SQVTM and CDR2 ANQGSEA. CDR3 DNA: TGCAGCGTTCCGGCAGGAAACTATGGCTACACCTTC. It encodes CSVPAGNYGYTF.

V is TRBV20-1 and J is TRBJ1-2; perhaps TRBD1 as D (5 bases). Per the germline V gene, CDR1 is DFQATT and CDR2 is SNEGSKA (reference sequence). The CDR3 has 14 residues. V was trimmed by 5 bases and J by 2 bases, leaving 15 bases between them. The CDR3 nucleotides read TGCAGTGCTTATCCGGGACGGGTAAACTATGGCTACACCTTC. It specifies CSAYPGRVNYGYTF.

This clonotype was seen a handful of times. J is TRBJ1-1 and V is TRBV10-3; 9 bases are a match to TRBD1. The CDR3 has 14 amino acids. Per germline, CDR1 ENHRY and CDR2 SYGVKD. Trimming at V came to 3 bases and at J to 1 base, leaving 0 bases not matched to a gene. CDR3 loop: CAISEQGANTEAFF. CDR3 sequence (DNA): TGTGCCATCAGTGAACAGGGGGCGAACACTGAAGCTTTCTTT.

The V call is TRBV28, the J call TRBJ2-1; TRBD2 aligns across 9 bases. The CDR3 spans 17 residues. V dropped 3 bases and J dropped 5; count of bases not matched to a gene: 11. Germline loops: CDR1 MDHEN, CDR2 SYDVKM. The CDR3 DNA reads as TGTGCCAGCAGTTTCCTTATAGCGGGAGACACTAACAATGAGCAGTTCTTC. Protein sequence: CASSFLIAGDTNNEQFF. The full variable domain, in which reference TRBV28 and TRBJ2-1 provide the parts outside the CDR3, is DVKVTQSSRYLVKRTGEKVFLECVQDMDHENMFWYRQDPGLGLRLIYFSYDVKMKEKGDIPEGYSVSREKKERFSLILESASTNQTSMYLCASSFLIAGDTNNEQFFGPGTRLTVL.

This clonotype was detected only once. The genes are TRBV10-3 and TRBJ1-6; no firm D call. Germline lookup yields CDR1 ENHRY and CDR2 SYGVKD. V was pared by 0 bases and J by 2 bases, with 11 bases between. This CDR3 spans 17 amino acids. The CDR3, as DNA: TGTGCCATCAGTGAGTCAGGGCCGAGCCCCTATAATTCACCCCTCCACTTT. Translation: CAISESGPSPYNSPLHF.

This clonotype appeared a few times. As DNA, the CDR3 is TGCGCCAGCAGCCAAGACAGGGATAACTATGGCTACACCTTC. As protein: CASSQDRDNYGYTF. The rearrangement joins TRBV4-3 to TRBJ1-2; D might be TRBD1 (5 bases). The CDR3 is 14 residues long. V was shortened by 0 bases and J by 1 base, with 6 bases between the two germline ends. Germline-derived CDR1 and CDR2 are LGHNA and YSLEER.

V and J are TRBV18 and TRBJ1-2; D is possibly TRBD1 (5 bases). This CDR3 spans 13 amino acids. CDR1 is KGHSH, CDR2 LQKENI, per germline. Trimming took off 4 bases at V and 4 bases at J, with 10 bases between the two ends. DNA of the CDR3: TGTGCCAGCTCACGGGGGGAGAGCTATGGCTACACCTTC. This translates into CASSRGESYGYTF.

This clonotype was seen just once. V usage is TRBV3-1 and J usage is TRBJ1-2, with D maybe TRBD1 (5 bases). Germline CDR1 is LGHDT and CDR2 is YNNKEL (reference sequence). V lost 1 base and J 5 bases, leaving 14 bases between the germline ends. The CDR3 runs to 15 residues. The CDR3 sequence: CASSQGGSGKYGYTF. For the CDR3, the DNA is TGTGCCAGCAGCCAAGGGGGCAGTGGGAAATATGGCTACACCTTC. Full variable domain (remainder filled in from reference TRBV3-1 and TRBJ1-2): DTAVSQTPKYLVTQMGNDKSIKCEQNLGHDTMYWYKQDSKKFLKIMFSYNNKELIINETVPNRFSPKSPDKAHLNLHINSLELGDSAVYFCASSQGGSGKYGYTFGSGTRLTVV.

The genes are TRBV12-3 or TRBV12-4 and TRBJ2-7; 8 bases agree with TRBD1. Unmatched junction bases numbered 3, after V lost 5 bases and J lost 9 bases. This CDR3 is 11 amino acids long. The CDR3 region has the DNA TGTGCCAGCAGTGACAGGGGTGGGCAGTACTTC. Its protein product is CASSDRGGQYF.